Following are 21 T cell receptor beta chains from one sample sequenced in a study of blood T cell repertoires in COVID-19. Libraries were prepared by immunoSEQ multiplex PCR; TCRdb keeps only in-frame clonotypes and omits some of them. The sample lists over 200,000 clones; about 87% were seen once. The sample taken for sequencing was PBMCs or T cells enriched from blood (not recorded which). Source of these receptors: a woman in her twenties or thirties who had been exposed to COVID-19.

V usage is TRBV19 and J usage is TRBJ2-2, with 9 bases identical to TRBD2. Germline V gives CDR1 LNHDA, CDR2 SQIVND (reference sequence). J gave up 7 bases and V 7 bases, and 7 bases lay outside the gene matches. The CDR3 consists of 14 residues. CDR3 residues: CASKSGRRFGELFF. For the CDR3, the DNA is TGTGCCAGTAAAAGCGGGAGGAGATTCGGGGAGCTGTTTTTT.

The rearrangement joins TRBV10-3 to TRBJ1-5; D is perhaps TRBD1 (6 bases). The CDR3 has 13 amino acids. The germline V gene has CDR1 ENHRY and CDR2 SYGVKD. Trimming pared 7 bases from V and 6 bases from J, leaving 13 bases between. The CDR3 is CAIKDSLTQPQHF. The DNA of the CDR3 is TGTGCCATCAAGGACAGCCTCACTCAGCCCCAGCATTTT.

CDR3 nucleotide sequence: TGTGCCAGCTCACCCGTTCTGGCCTCCGAGCAGTACTTC. Protein product: CASSPVLASEQYF. This chain connects TRBV18 to TRBJ2-7; D remains unclear. Germline-derived CDR1 and CDR2 are KGHSH and LQKENI. CDR3 length equals 13 residues. With 3 bases removed from V and 6 bases from J, the gap between germline ends came to 12 bases. Full variable domain (rest looked up from reference TRBV18 and TRBJ2-7): NAGVMQNPRHLVRRRGQEARLRCSPMKGHSHVYWYRQLPEEGLKFMVYLQKENIIDESGMPKERFSAEFPKEGPSILRIQQVVRGDSAAYFCASSPVLASEQYFGPGTRLTVT.

The chain joins TRBV4-1 to TRBJ2-7, with 10 positions matching TRBD2. The length of the CDR3 is 16 residues. J gave up 6 bases and V 1 base, and 9 bases lay outside the gene matches. Germline V lookup: CDR1 MGHRA, CDR2 YSYEKL. CDR3: CASSQVEAGGPFEQYF. For the CDR3, the DNA is TGCGCCAGCAGCCAAGTAGAAGCGGGAGGGCCCTTCGAGCAGTACTTC.

V usage is TRBV30 and J usage is TRBJ1-1, with D hard to call. Germline values: CDR1 GTSNPN, CDR2 SVGIG (reference sequence). The CDR3 has 12 residues. V lost 4 bases, J lost 2 bases, and 8 bases lay in between. DNA of the CDR3: TGTGCCTGGATAGCCCTTAACACTGAAGCTTTCTTT. Amino acid sequence: CAWIALNTEAFF.

The genes are TRBV30 and TRBJ1-5; D is uncertain. The V end was cut by 0 bases, the J end by 2 bases, with 14 bases between. Germline V gives CDR1 GTSNPN, CDR2 SVGIG (reference sequence). The CDR3 is made up of 16 amino acids. The CDR3 reads CAWSVSRVVGNQPQHF. The CDR3 DNA reads as TGTGCCTGGAGTGTATCCCGGGTCGTTGGCAATCAGCCCCAGCATTTT.

This chain uses TRBV29-1 with TRBJ2-2, with D perhaps TRBD1 (5 bases). Per germline, CDR1 SQVTM and CDR2 ANQGSEA. The CDR3 length is 13 residues. Trimming pared 4 bases from V and 7 bases from J, leaving 13 bases between. CDR3 sequence: CSVAGRGGGELFF. CDR3 sequence (DNA): TGCAGCGTTGCTGGTAGGGGTGGCGGGGAGCTGTTTTTT.

The table lists this clone with a few counts. The chain combines TRBV20-1 with TRBJ2-1, with D perhaps TRBD2 (6 bases). The CDR3 is 14 residues long. The germline CDR1 and CDR2 sequences are DFQATT and SNEGSKA (reference sequence). V lost 3 bases to trimming and J lost 7 bases, with 16 bases between them. The CDR3 is CSASRSVGRNEQFF. CDR3 nucleotides: TGCAGTGCTAGTAGGTCCGTGGGGAGGAATGAGCAGTTCTTC.

This clone was detected only a few times. The CDR3 region has the DNA TGTGCCAGCAGCTTAGTCGGGTTAGGACACCGTAGCTACGAGCAGTACTTC. This gives the protein CASSLVGLGHRSYEQYF. This chain links TRBV7-2 with TRBJ2-7, with D perhaps TRBD1 (5 bases). Germline lookup yields CDR1 SGHTA and CDR2 FQGNSA. The V end was cut by 1 base, the J end by 3 bases, with 19 bases between. The CDR3 extends over 17 amino acids.

V and J are TRBV15 and TRBJ1-5; tentative D call: TRBD1 (6 bases). The CDR3 has 16 residues. The V end lost 3 bases, the J end lost 1 base, and 13 bases lay between the germline ends. Per the germline V gene, CDR1 is LNHNV and CDR2 is YYDKDF (reference sequence). The CDR3 spells CATSRGPGASNQPQHF. The CDR3 DNA reads TGTGCCACCAGCAGGGGCCCAGGGGCCAGCAATCAGCCCCAGCATTTT.

The J gene is TRBJ2-1, the V gene TRBV2; maybe TRBD2 (5 bases). The CDR3 runs to 15 residues. Germline assignment: CDR1 SNHLY and CDR2 FYNNEI. The V end lost 2 bases, the J end lost 1 base, and 9 bases lay between the germline ends. The CDR3 region is CASSEITGSYNEQFF. CDR3 DNA: TGTGCCAGCAGTGAAATAACGGGATCCTACAATGAGCAGTTCTTC.

This clone has a handful of counts. The genes are TRBV2 and TRBJ1-1; 7 bases agree with TRBD1. The CDR3 runs to 15 residues. Trimming at V came to 11 bases and at J to 1 base, leaving 13 bases not matched to a gene. In germline, CDR1 is SNHLY, CDR2 FYNNEI. For the CDR3, the DNA is TGTGCCTCCCAATGGGCAGGGGGGAAGAACACTGAAGCTTTCTTT. As protein: CASQWAGGKNTEAFF.

This chain joins TRBV5-4 and TRBJ2-7; the D is unclear. Per the germline V gene, CDR1 is SGHNT and CDR2 is YYREEE (reference sequence). The CDR3 has 14 amino acids. V lost 4 bases to trimming and J lost 0 bases, with 11 bases between them. CDR3 coding DNA: TGTGCCAGCAGCAAGTACGGAGCCTCCTACGAGCAGTACTTC. Amino acids: CASSKYGASYEQYF.

This clone was seen a single time. V gene TRBV11-2 combines with J gene TRBJ2-3, with TRBD2 matching over 11 bases. The CDR3 spans 16 residues. The germline gives CDR1 SGHAT, CDR2 FQNNGV. J was trimmed by 0 bases and V by 4 bases; bases with no gene match: 3. CDR3 bases: TGTGCCAGCAGCTCAAGACTAGCGGGAAGCACAGATACGCAGTATTTT. This gives the protein CASSSRLAGSTDTQYF.

This chain's CDR3 is CASSFRTSGHTDTQYF. CDR3 sequence (DNA): TGTGCCAGCAGCTTCCGGACTAGCGGACACACAGATACGCAGTATTTT. The chain employs TRBV7-8 and TRBJ2-3; TRBD2 matches at 10 bases. Germline CDR1 is SGHVS and CDR2 is FQNEAQ. The CDR3 consists of 16 residues. The ends lost 3 bases at V and 2 bases at J; junction bases unmatched: 5.

This rearrangement joins TRBV15 to TRBJ2-2; no clear D gene. Germline V gene data show CDR1 as LNHNV and CDR2 as YYDKDF (reference sequence). The CDR3 length is 13 residues. V was cut by 0 bases and J by 8 bases, with 7 bases left in between. The CDR3 sequence is CATSRDLLGELFF. The CDR3 DNA follows: TGTGCCACCAGCAGAGATCTGTTGGGGGAGCTGTTTTTT.

This chain joins TRBV5-5 and TRBJ2-1; TRBD2 aligns across 7 bases. The CDR3 is made up of 13 amino acids. V shed 0 bases, J shed 9 bases, and the junction held 3 bases outside the gene matches. The germline V gene has CDR1 SGHKS and CDR2 YYEKEE (reference sequence). CDR3 coding DNA: TGTGCCAGCAGCTTGGGAACTAGCGTTGAGCAGTTCTTC. This sequence encodes CASSLGTSVEQFF. The whole variable domain, remainder taken from reference TRBV5-5 and TRBJ2-1, is DAGVTQSPTHLIKTRGQQVTLRCSPISGHKSVSWYQQVLGQGPQFIFQYYEKEERGRGNFPDRFSARQFPNYSSELNVNALLLGDSALYLCASSLGTSVEQFFGPGTRLTVL.

The V call is TRBV5-5, the J call TRBJ1-1, with D possibly TRBD1 on 6 matching bases. The germline V gene has CDR1 SGHKS and CDR2 YYEKEE (reference sequence). Trimming stripped 0 bases from V and 0 bases from J, with 9 bases between. This CDR3 region has 15 residues. The CDR3 region is CASSLGWDMNTEAFF. CDR3 nucleotides: TGTGCCAGCAGCTTGGGTTGGGACATGAACACTGAAGCTTTCTTT.

This rearrangement joins TRBV5-1 to TRBJ2-3; 8 nucleotides align to TRBD2. The germline gives CDR1 SGHRS, CDR2 YFSETQ. The CDR3 runs to 16 residues. J was trimmed by 0 bases and V by 0 bases; bases with no gene match: 3. DNA of the CDR3: TGCGCCAGCAGCTTGGCGTCTAGCGGGAGCACAGATACGCAGTATTTT. It codes for CASSLASSGSTDTQYF.

V usage is TRBV27 and J usage is TRBJ2-3; 9 nucleotides align to TRBD2. The germline V gene encodes CDR1 MNHEY and CDR2 SMNVEV (reference sequence). Trimming at V came to 5 bases and at J to 0 bases, leaving 6 bases not matched to a gene. This CDR3 region has 16 residues. CDR3 sequence (DNA): TGTGCCAGCAGTCGACTAGCGGCCCTTAGCACAGATACGCAGTATTTT. Translating gives CASSRLAALSTDTQYF.

The chain uses TRBV21-1 and TRBJ2-1; TRBD1, the table's D call, lacks a check against the DNA. TRBV21-1 is labeled a pseudogene. CDR3 length equals 12 residues. The CDR3 DNA follows: TGTGCCAGCAGCAAAGTTCAGGGAGAGCAGTTCTTC. Residues: CASSKVQGEQFF.